This T cell receptor beta chain stems from a study of neurological immune-mediated disorders. The study's findings and limits: Subjects shared no identical expanded-clone CDR3 amino acid sequences, suggesting private TCR-beta repertoires in all groups. The greatest TCR clonal expansion occurred in HTLV-1-associated myelopathy and the least in multiple sclerosis, which fell below healthy controls.

2 million PBMCs stored at -80 C were the source of the unsorted libraries. In its sample, this clonotype was seen many times. Its specificity is unknown. Every sequencing run gave over 200 million TCR-beta sequences, taken from 15-18 subjects. TCRdb reprocessed the 5' RACE reads via MiXCR and lists one record per CDR3 protein. The sample shows about 35,000 distinct CDR3 sequences, roughly 7% of them seen only once. The sequence came from a woman between 40 and 50 years old in good health. Material: PBMCs.

CDR3 nucleotides: TGTGCCAGCAGCCAAGATGATGTCTCCATTGGCGGACTCAGGAGCTATGGCTACACCTTC. The encoded protein is CASSQDDVSIGGLRSYGYTF. V and J are TRBV4-2 and TRBJ1-2, with D uncertain. The CDR3 is 20 amino acids. The V end was cut by 0 bases, the J end by 4 bases, with 27 bases between. CDR1 and CDR2 from the germline V gene are LGHNA and YNFKEQ.